This T cell receptor beta chain emerged from a study of radiation and T cells in renal cell carcinoma. About the study: Nephrectomy followed 15 Gy stereotactic body radiation by 4 weeks.

This CDR3 is 13 amino acids long. With 0 bases removed from V and 4 bases from J, the gap between germline ends came to 5 bases. Germline assignment: CDR1 SGHRS and CDR2 YFSETQ. General study findings and limits: In blood, top tumor clones expanded by 2 weeks, shrinking by 4.

Assay: immunoSEQ multiplex PCR; the TCRdb copy retains only in-frame clones and omits some. Here the sample spans about 140,000 clones, less than 90% being singletons. Time point of the sample: baseline pretreatment blood. Treatment denoted: 15 Gy SBRT to primary tumor, nephrectomy 4 weeks later. Serial blood draws occurred at baseline and 2 and 4 weeks post-SBRT. Clear cell pathology was present in this patient's renal cell carcinoma. This clone has just a few counts. The antigen is not known. This sequence joins TRBV5-1 and TRBJ2-1, with unresolved D. This specimen consisted of blood, obtained from a patient whose treatment included radiotherapy and nephrectomy. This clonotype was obtained from a woman between 50 and 59 years old with renal cell carcinoma. The CDR3 sequence: CASSLDRYNEQFF. CDR3 nucleotides: TGCGCCAGCAGCTTGGACAGATACAATGAGCAGTTCTTC.